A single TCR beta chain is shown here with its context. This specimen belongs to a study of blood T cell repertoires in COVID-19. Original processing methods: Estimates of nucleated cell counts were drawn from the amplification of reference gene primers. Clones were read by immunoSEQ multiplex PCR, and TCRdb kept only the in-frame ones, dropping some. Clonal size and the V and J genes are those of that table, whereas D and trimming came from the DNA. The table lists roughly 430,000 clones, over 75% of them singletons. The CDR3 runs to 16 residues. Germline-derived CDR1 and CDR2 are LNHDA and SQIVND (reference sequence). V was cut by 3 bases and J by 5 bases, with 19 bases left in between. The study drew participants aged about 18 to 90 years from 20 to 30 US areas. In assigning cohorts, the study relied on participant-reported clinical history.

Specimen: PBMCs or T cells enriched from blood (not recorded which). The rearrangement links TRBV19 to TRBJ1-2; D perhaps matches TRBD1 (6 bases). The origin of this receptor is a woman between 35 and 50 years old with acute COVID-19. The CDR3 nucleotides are TGTGCCAGTAGTATTGGATCACAGGGTTTTGGGTATGGCTACACCTTC. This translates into CASSIGSQGFGYGYTF.